Listed below are T cell receptor beta chains from one sample, sequenced in a study of blood T cell repertoires in COVID-19. Clones were read by immunoSEQ multiplex PCR, and TCRdb kept only the in-frame ones, dropping some. The sample gives 120,000 or so clones, roughly four fifths of which show up once; 2% to 3% is in the top ten. The sequenced material came from peripheral blood. Receptors originate from a man between 50 and 59 years old with acute or convalescent COVID-19. The CDR3 runs from the conserved cysteine through the conserved F or W. Each record gives: V gene, J gene, CDR3 protein.

v_call: TRBV28; j_call: TRBJ2-7; cdr3_aa: CASSWGGPLEQYF
v_call: TRBV29-1; j_call: TRBJ2-3; cdr3_aa: CSVEKGPDTQYF
v_call: TRBV10-3; j_call: TRBJ1-1; cdr3_aa: CAITTQGNTEAFF
v_call: TRBV19; j_call: TRBJ2-3; cdr3_aa: CASSTSPTSLDTQYF
v_call: TRBV10-3; j_call: TRBJ2-7; cdr3_aa: CAIGGRTDYEQYF
v_call: TRBV11-3; j_call: TRBJ2-5; cdr3_aa: CASSLGRGYQETQYF
v_call: TRBV18; j_call: TRBJ2-5; cdr3_aa: CASSPRDQETQYF
v_call: TRBV4-1; j_call: TRBJ2-7; cdr3_aa: CASSQGDSSYEQYF
v_call: TRBV5-4; j_call: TRBJ1-1; cdr3_aa: CASFGTGYAEAFF
v_call: TRBV28; j_call: TRBJ2-5; cdr3_aa: CASSPWTDQETQYF
v_call: TRBV6-5; j_call: TRBJ1-2; cdr3_aa: CASTRGSYGYTF
v_call: TRBV6-2/TRBV6-3; j_call: TRBJ2-7; cdr3_aa: CASSAGLAGGYEQYF
v_call: TRBV25-1; j_call: TRBJ1-1; cdr3_aa: CASSVHGGGGTEAFF
v_call: TRBV2; j_call: TRBJ1-5; cdr3_aa: CASSDYYNQPQHF
v_call: TRBV19; j_call: TRBJ1-1; cdr3_aa: CASSFPPGQSFMNTEAFF
v_call: TRBV6-5; j_call: TRBJ1-2; cdr3_aa: CASGRERGYTF